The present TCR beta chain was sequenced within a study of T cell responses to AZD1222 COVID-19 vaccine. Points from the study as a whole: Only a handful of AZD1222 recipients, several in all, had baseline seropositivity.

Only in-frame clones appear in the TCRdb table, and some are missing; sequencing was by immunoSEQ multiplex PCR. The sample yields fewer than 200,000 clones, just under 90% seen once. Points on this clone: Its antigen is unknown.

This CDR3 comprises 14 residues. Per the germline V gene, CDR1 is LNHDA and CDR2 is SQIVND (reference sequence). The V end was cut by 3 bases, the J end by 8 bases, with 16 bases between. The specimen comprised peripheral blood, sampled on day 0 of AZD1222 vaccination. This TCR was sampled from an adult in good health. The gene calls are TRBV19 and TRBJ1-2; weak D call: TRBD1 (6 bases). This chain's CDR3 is CASSIVGQGNGYTF. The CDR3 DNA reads TGTGCCAGTAGTATTGTAGGGCAGGGGAACGGCTACACCTTC.